What follows describes a single T cell receptor (beta chain). As originally analysed: Nucleated cell number was recorded as an estimate derived from reference gene primer amplification. Some clones are missing from TCRdb's copy, which holds only in-frame ones; the method was immunoSEQ multiplex PCR. V and J calls and clone size are given by that table; D and trimming were obtained from the DNA. Among 150,000 to 200,000 clones listed, around 85% were seen once. This sample was taken from a study of blood T cell repertoires in COVID-19. Study-wide background: PBMCs, B-cell-depleted T cells, or T cells provided the cDNA or gDNA that made up the material.

The sample consisted of peripheral blood. This sequence originates from a man in his fifties with active or convalescent COVID-19.

The CDR3 spells CASSPHGRVNTEAFF. Here the CDR3 DNA reads TGTGCCAGCAGCCCTCACGGTCGGGTCAACACTGAAGCTTTCTTT. The chain carries TRBV9 and TRBJ1-1; the D is unclear. The CDR3 runs 15 residues. V was pared by 4 bases and J by 2 bases, with 15 bases between. In germline, CDR1 is SGDLS, CDR2 YYNGEE. Supplemented by reference TRBV9 and TRBJ1-1, the full variable domain reads DSGVTQTPKHLITATGQRVTLRCSPRSGDLSVYWYQQSLDQGLQFLIQYYNGEERAKGNILERFSAQQFPDLHSELNLSSLELGDSALYFCASSPHGRVNTEAFFGQGTRLTVV.